The TCR beta chain described here comes from a study of ipilimumab plus nivolumab after autologous stem cell transplantation. V was trimmed by 0 bases and J by 0 bases, leaving 8 bases between them. Per the germline V gene, CDR1 is MNHEY and CDR2 is SVGAGI. The CDR3 is 15 residues long. Repertoires were generated with immunoSEQ multiplex PCR, while TCRdb's copy carries only in-frame clones and drops some. The sample has 9,500 to 15,000 clones, approximately 70% seen once. The gene calls are TRBV6-5 and TRBJ1-1; D gene ambiguous. This specimen was PBMCs, taken in a trial of ipilimumab plus nivolumab as post-transplant consolidation. This receptor was obtained from a male donor with diffuse large B-cell lymphoma. Written as DNA, the CDR3 is TGTGCCAGCAGTTACTCGGACGTCCTGAACACTGAAGCTTTCTTT. Protein sequence: CASSYSDVLNTEAFF.